The 14 T cell receptor delta chains below all came from one sample that was sequenced in a study of γδ T cells in repeated Plasmodium falciparum infection. Vgamma9/Vdelta2+ and Vdelta2-negative gammadelta T cells were flow-sorted from PBMC for bulk sequencing. TCRdb applied CATT to the multiplex PCR reads for clone calling. The sample contains around 50,000 delta-chain clones, approximately 2% of which appear only once. The material sequenced was gamma-delta T cells from blood. These receptors all come from a pool of human donors (malaria-infected and uninfected, not separated).

This clone occurred a few times. Since a far larger clone is one base different, this is likely a read error. Distinct nucleotide sequences in the sample also encode this CDR3. The V and J genes are TRDV3 and TRDJ2; 7 positions match TRDD3. TCRdb offers no J gene call, so here the DNA was matched to germline to obtain one. Germline V CDR1 and CDR2: TVYSNPD, GDNSRS (reference sequence). This CDR3 is 17 amino acids long. The CDR3 sequence: CAFEEFNGGFLTAQLFF. The DNA for the CDR3 is TGTGCCTTTGAAGAGTTTAACGGGGGATTTTTGACAGCGCAACTCTTCTTT.

A note on this clone: TCRdb's protein for this DNA is that of a much larger clone and differs from the translation at residue 17, likely a read error; the protein shown is the DNA translation. V usage is TRDV1 and J usage is TRDJ2, with TRDD3 matching 10 bases. The J gene comes from matching the DNA to germline here; TCRdb lacks it. The germline V gene has CDR1 TSWWSYY and CDR2 QGS. This CDR3 contains 20 residues. This CDR3 reads CALGETLTSTGGLRTAELFF. The CDR3 nucleotides are TGTGCTCTTGGGGAGACCTTAACCAGTACTGGGGGATTAAGGACAGCAGAACTCTTCTTT.

The sample holds a few counts of this clone. The protein in TCRdb stems from a much larger clone and differs at residue 15 from this DNA's translation, likely a read error; here the protein is translated from the DNA. J is TRDJ2 and V is TRDV1, with D possibly TRDD3 on 8 matching bases. The CDR3 contains 23 residues. V lost 4 bases, J lost 0 bases, and 33 bases lay in between. Germline V gene lookup returns CDR1 TSWWSYY and CDR2 QGS. The CDR3 reads CALGAMAFLHFTGGTALTAQLFF. The CDR3 DNA reads TGTGCTCTTGGGGCGATGGCCTTCCTCCATTTCACTGGGGGTACCGCTTTGACAGCACAACTCTTCTTT.

This clone was observed a handful of times. The protein in TCRdb stems from a much larger clone and differs at residue 11 from this DNA's translation, likely a read error; here the protein is translated from the DNA. V usage is TRDV1 and J usage is TRDJ1; a possible D gene is TRDD2 (6 bases). The J gene is not listed in TCRdb, so it was assigned here from a DNA match to germline. Germline values: CDR1 TSWWSYY, CDR2 QGS. This CDR3 has 15 residues. The ends were cut back, 3 bases at V and 10 bases at J, with 21 bases in the middle. CDR3 sequence: CALGDPYFPKRTLIF. Written as DNA, the CDR3 is TGTGCTCTTGGGGATCCCTATTTTCCTAAGAGAACACTCATCTTT.

This clone has a count of ten or more. The junction shows a germline mismatch at one end, possibly a read error. This chain uses TRDV1 with TRDJ1, with a possible D match to TRDD3 (5 bases). Germline CDR1 is TSWWSYY and CDR2 is QGS. The CDR3 is 13 amino acids. In nucleotides, the CDR3 is TGTTCTCTTGGGGCATCGCCCCACGATAAACTCATCTTT. Translating gives CSLGASPHDKLIF.

This clone was seen many times. Translating this DNA gives a protein that differs at residue 3 from the TCRdb one, which belongs to a much larger clone; a read error is likely, and the protein shown is this translation. This chain connects TRDV2 to TRDJ1; TRDD3 aligns across 12 bases. In germline, CDR1 is GEAIGNYY, CDR2 EKD. The CDR3 sequence is 19 residues long. The CDR3, as DNA: TGTGCCCGTGAGACAATTACTGGGGGATACACCGGAGACACCGATAAACTCATCTTT. Protein product: CARETITGGYTGDTDKLIF.

The table lists this clone with many counts. TCRdb's protein, taken from a much larger clone, differs from this DNA's translation at residue 15, likely owing to a read error; the protein displayed comes from the DNA. The chain employs TRDV3 and TRDJ1, with TRDD3 identical over 11 bases. Germline V lookup: CDR1 TVYSNPD, CDR2 GDNSRS (reference sequence). This CDR3 is 21 amino acids long. V was pared by 1 base and J by 1 base, with 23 bases of the junction left unmatched. This CDR3 is CAFIHPTHWGITTICTDKLIF. CDR3 DNA: TGTGCCTTTATCCACCCTACGCACTGGGGGATAACGACGATTTGCACCGATAAACTCATCTTT.

This clone turned up a few times. TCRdb lists the protein of a much larger clone for this DNA, which differs at residue 19, so this is likely a read error; the protein given here is translated from the DNA itself. J gene calling gave no result, while the V gene is TRDV3; the D call TRDD3 from the table was never checked on the DNA. From germline, CDR1 is TVYSNPD and CDR2 GDNSRS (reference sequence). The CDR3 is 21 residues long. The CDR3 sequence is CAFNPFPINWGIPWDTRQIFF. CDR3 nucleotide sequence: TGTGCCTTTAACCCCTTCCCGATTAACTGGGGGATTCCCTGGGACACCCGACAGATATTTTTC.

In regard to this clone: A far larger clone differs by one base, so this is likely a read error. Additional DNA sequences in this sample encode the identical CDR3. The V call is TRDV2, the J call TRDJ1; 7 nucleotides agree with TRDD3. Here the J gene came from matching the DNA to germline, since TCRdb omits it. This CDR3 spans 17 amino acids. Germline assignment: CDR1 GEAIGNYY and CDR2 EKD. Losses at the gene ends were 0 bases for V and 5 bases for J; bases not matched to a gene: 14. CDR3 loop: CACDTVGVLGDKDKLIF. The CDR3 DNA reads TGTGCCTGTGACACCGTCGGAGTACTAGGGGATAAGGATAAACTCATCTTT.

Ten or more counts support this clone. This likely stems from a read error, as it lies one base from a far larger clone. This CDR3 is also generated by other DNA sequences in the sample. The gene calls are TRAV38-2/DV8 and TRDJ1, with D possibly TRDD3 on 5 matching bases. CDR1 and CDR2 (germline): TSESDYY, QEAYKQQN. The CDR3 covers 19 residues. CDR3 sequence (DNA): TGTGCTTACAGGAGCGCCCCCCGGGGTGGATGGGGAAAGACCGATAAACTCATCTTT. Protein sequence: CAYRSAPRGGWGKTDKLIF.

On this clone: TCRdb's protein, taken from a much larger clone, differs from this DNA's translation at residue 10, likely owing to a read error; the protein displayed comes from the DNA. The chain combines TRDV1 with TRDJ2; TRDD3 agrees at 8 bases. The CDR3 is 22 residues long. Germline V gene sequence: CDR1 TSWWSYY, CDR2 QGS. V gave up 0 bases and J gave up 0 bases; unmatched junction bases: 18. This chain's CDR3 is CALGELGSSCVGYAPLTAQLFF. CDR3 DNA: TGTGCTCTTGGGGAACTAGGTTCTTCCTGCGTGGGATACGCGCCTTTGACAGCACAACTCTTCTTT.

This clone has only a few counts. The protein in TCRdb stems from a much larger clone and differs at residue 3 from this DNA's translation, likely a read error; here the protein is translated from the DNA. J is TRDJ1 and V is TRDV1; 12 nucleotides align to TRDD3. Here the J gene was assigned by germline matching of the DNA, as TCRdb has none. The CDR3 sequence is 24 residues long. Per germline, CDR1 TSWWSYY and CDR2 QGS. The DNA of the CDR3 is TGTGCTCCTGGGGAAAGGACCCCTTACCGGCCCTTGTACTGGGGGATACTCTACACCGATAAACTCATCTTT. Encoded protein: CAPGERTPYRPLYWGILYTDKLIF.

Only a few counts were recorded for this clone. The protein held in TCRdb is that of a much larger clone and does not match this DNA's translation at residues 17 and 19, likely because of a read error; the protein shown is translated from the DNA. This chain links TRDV3 with TRDJ1, with TRDD3 matching over 11 bases. This CDR3 contains 21 residues. The germline gives CDR1 TVYSNPD, CDR2 GDNSRS (reference sequence). The CDR3: CAFIINPRYIGGYAVAGKPIF. In nucleotides, the CDR3 is TGTGCCTTTATAATTAACCCTCGATACATTGGGGGATACGCTGTAGCCGGTAAACCCATCTTT.

This clone showed up many times. The protein recorded in TCRdb matches a much larger clone and deviates from this DNA's translation at residue 9, suggesting a read error; the protein here is obtained by translating the DNA. CDR3 nucleotides: TGTGCCTTTAGACTCCACTGGGGGGTACGGGAGTACACCGATAAACTCATCTTT. This translates into CAFRLHWGVREYTDKLIF. V is TRDV3 and J is TRDJ1, with TRDD3 identical over 8 bases. CDR3 length equals 18 residues. Losses at the gene ends were 0 bases for V and 0 bases for J; bases not matched to a gene: 15. Germline CDR1 reads TVYSNPD; CDR2 reads GDNSRS (reference sequence).